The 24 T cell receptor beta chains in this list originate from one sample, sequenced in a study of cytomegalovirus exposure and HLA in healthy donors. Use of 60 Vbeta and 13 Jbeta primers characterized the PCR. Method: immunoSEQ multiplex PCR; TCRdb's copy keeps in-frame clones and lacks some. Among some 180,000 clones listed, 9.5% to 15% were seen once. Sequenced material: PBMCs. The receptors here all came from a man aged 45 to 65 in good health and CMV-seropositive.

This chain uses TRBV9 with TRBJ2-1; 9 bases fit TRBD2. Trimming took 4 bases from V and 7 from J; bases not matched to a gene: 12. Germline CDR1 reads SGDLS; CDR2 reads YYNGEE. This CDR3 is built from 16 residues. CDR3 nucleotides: TGTGCCAGCAGCCTAGAAGGCGGGGGGGCAGCGAATGAGCAGTTCTTC. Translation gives CASSLEGGGAANEQFF.

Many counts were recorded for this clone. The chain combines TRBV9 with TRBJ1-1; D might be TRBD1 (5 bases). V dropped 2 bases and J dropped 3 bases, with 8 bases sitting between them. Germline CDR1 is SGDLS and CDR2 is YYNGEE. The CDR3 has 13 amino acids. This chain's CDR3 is CASSVLGDTEAFF. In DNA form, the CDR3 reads TGTGCCAGCAGCGTCCTAGGGGACACTGAAGCTTTCTTT.

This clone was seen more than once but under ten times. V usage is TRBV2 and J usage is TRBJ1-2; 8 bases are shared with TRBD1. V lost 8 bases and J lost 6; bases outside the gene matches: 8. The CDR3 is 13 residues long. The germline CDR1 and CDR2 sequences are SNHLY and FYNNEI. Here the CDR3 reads CASAAGGRNGYTF. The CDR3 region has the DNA TGTGCCAGCGCAGCAGGGGGCCGGAATGGCTACACCTTC.

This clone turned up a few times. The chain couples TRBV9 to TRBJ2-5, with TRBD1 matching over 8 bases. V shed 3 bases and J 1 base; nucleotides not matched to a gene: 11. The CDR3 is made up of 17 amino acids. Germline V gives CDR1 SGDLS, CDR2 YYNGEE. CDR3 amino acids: CASSAPRSDRAQETQYF. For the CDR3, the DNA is TGTGCCAGCAGCGCCCCACGATCGGACAGGGCCCAAGAGACCCAGTACTTC.

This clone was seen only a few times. CDR3 loop: CASSFGPRGEKLFF. DNA of the CDR3: TGTGCCAGCAGCTTTGGTCCAAGGGGTGAAAAACTGTTTTTT. The chain employs TRBV7-9 and TRBJ1-4; tentatively, D is TRBD1 (5 bases). This CDR3 is 14 amino acids long. With 3 bases removed from V and 7 bases from J, the gap between germline ends came to 12 bases. Germline V lookup: CDR1 SEHNR, CDR2 FQNEAQ (reference sequence).

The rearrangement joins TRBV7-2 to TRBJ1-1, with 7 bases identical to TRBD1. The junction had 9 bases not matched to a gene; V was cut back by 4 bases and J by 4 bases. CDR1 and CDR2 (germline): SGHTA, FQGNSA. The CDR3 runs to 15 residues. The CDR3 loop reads CASSSLTGWVTEAFF. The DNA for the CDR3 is TGTGCCAGCAGCTCATTGACAGGGTGGGTCACTGAAGCTTTCTTT.

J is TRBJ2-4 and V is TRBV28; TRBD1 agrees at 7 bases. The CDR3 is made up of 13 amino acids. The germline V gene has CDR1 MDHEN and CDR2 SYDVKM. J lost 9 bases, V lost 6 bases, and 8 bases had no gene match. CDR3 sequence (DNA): TGTGCCAGCAGGGCAGGGGGTCGTGTCATTCAGTACTTC. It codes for CASRAGGRVIQYF. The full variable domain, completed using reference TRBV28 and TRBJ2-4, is DVKVTQSSRYLVKRTGEKVFLECVQDMDHENMFWYRQDPGLGLRLIYFSYDVKMKEKGDIPEGYSVSREKKERFSLILESASTNQTSMYLCASRAGGRVIQYFGAGTRLSVL.

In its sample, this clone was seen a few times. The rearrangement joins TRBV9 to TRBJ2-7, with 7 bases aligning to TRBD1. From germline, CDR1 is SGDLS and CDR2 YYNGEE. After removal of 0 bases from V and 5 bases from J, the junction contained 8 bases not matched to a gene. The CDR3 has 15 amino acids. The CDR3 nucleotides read TGTGCCAGCAGCGTAGCGATACAGGGGAGCGACGAGCAGTACTTC. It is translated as CASSVAIQGSDEQYF.

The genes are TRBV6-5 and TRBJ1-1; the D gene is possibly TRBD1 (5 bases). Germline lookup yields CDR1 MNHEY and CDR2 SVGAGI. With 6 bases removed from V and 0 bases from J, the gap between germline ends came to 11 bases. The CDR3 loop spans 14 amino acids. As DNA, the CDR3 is TGTGCCAGCAGCCAGGGTTACCTGAACACTGAAGCTTTCTTT. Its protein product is CASSQGYLNTEAFF.

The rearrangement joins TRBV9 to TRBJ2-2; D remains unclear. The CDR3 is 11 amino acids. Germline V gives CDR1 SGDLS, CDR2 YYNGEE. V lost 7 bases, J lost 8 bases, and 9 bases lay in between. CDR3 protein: CASLFSGELFF. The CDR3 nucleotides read TGTGCCAGCCTGTTTTCGGGGGAGCTGTTTTTT.

The CDR3 protein is CASSAPGPGVTQYF. The CDR3, as DNA: TGTGCCAGCAGCGCGCCGGGGCCAGGGGTTACGCAGTATTTT. This chain links TRBV5-8 with TRBJ2-3; TRBD1 might be the D (6 bases). The CDR3 extends over 14 amino acids. V shed 4 bases and J shed 8 bases, with 17 bases lying between them. Germline V CDR1 and CDR2: SGHTS, YDEGEE.

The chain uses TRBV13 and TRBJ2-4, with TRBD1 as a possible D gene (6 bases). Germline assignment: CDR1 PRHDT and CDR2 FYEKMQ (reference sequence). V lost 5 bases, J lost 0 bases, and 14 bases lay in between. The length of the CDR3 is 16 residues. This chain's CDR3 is CASSLGTTLAKNIQYF. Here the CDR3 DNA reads TGTGCCAGCAGCCTCGGGACAACCCTAGCCAAAAACATTCAGTACTTC.

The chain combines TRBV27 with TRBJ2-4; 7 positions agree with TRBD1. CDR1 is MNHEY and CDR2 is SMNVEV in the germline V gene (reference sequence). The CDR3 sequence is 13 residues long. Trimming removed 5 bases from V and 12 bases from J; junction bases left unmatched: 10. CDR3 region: CASSVQITGAQYF. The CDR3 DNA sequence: TGTGCCAGCAGTGTACAAATAACAGGGGCTCAGTACTTC.

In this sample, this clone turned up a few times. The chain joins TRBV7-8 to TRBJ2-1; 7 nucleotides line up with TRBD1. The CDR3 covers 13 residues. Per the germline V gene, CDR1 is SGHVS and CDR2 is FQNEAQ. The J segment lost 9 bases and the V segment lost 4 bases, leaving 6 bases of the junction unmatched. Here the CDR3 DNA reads TGTGCCAGCAGCTCTGACAGGGTAGGTGAGCAGTTCTTC. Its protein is CASSSDRVGEQFF.

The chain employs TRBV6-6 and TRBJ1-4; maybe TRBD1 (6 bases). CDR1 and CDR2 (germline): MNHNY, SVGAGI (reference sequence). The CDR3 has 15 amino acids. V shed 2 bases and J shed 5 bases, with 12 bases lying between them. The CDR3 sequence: CASSYTGGRNEKLFF. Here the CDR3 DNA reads TGTGCCAGCAGTTACACGGGGGGCCGGAATGAAAAACTGTTTTTT.

CDR3: CAYQGVGNVDDYEQYF. As DNA, the CDR3 is TGTGCCTACCAGGGCGTAGGGAACGTAGATGACTACGAGCAGTACTTC. The chain joins TRBV7-9 to TRBJ2-7, with D tentatively TRBD1 (5 bases). The V end was cut by 11 bases, the J end by 3 bases, with 26 bases between. The CDR3 loop spans 16 amino acids. Germline CDR1 reads SEHNR; CDR2 reads FQNEAQ (reference sequence).

As DNA, the CDR3 is TGTGCCAGCAGCCCCCGGACAGGGAACTATGGCTACACCTTC. Its translation is CASSPRTGNYGYTF. The chain carries TRBV9 and TRBJ1-2; 8 bases are a match to TRBD1. CDR1 and CDR2 from the germline V gene are SGDLS and YYNGEE. CDR3 length: 14 residues. Losses at the gene ends were 4 bases for V and 2 bases for J; bases not matched to a gene: 4. The variable domain in full, completed from reference TRBV9 and TRBJ1-2, reads DSGVTQTPKHLITATGQRVTLRCSPRSGDLSVYWYQQSLDQGLQFLIQYYNGEERAKGNILERFSAQQFPDLHSELNLSSLELGDSALYFCASSPRTGNYGYTFGSGTRLTVV.

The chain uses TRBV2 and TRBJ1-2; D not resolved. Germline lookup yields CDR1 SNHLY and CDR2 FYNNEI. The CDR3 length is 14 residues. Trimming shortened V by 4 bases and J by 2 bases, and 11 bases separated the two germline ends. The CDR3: CASSGSSGNYGYTF. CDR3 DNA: TGTGCCAGCAGTGGTTCTTCGGGGAACTATGGCTACACCTTC. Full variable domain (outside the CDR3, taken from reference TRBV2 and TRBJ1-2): EPEVTQTPSHQVTQMGQEVILRCVPISNHLYFYWYRQILGQKVEFLVSFYNNEISEKSEIFDDQFSVERPDGSNFTLKIRSTKLEDSAMYFCASSGSSGNYGYTFGSGTRLTVV.

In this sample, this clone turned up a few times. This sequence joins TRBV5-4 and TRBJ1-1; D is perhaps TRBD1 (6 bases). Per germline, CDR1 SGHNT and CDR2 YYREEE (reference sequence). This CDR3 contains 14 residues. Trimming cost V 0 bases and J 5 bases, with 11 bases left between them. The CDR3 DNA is TGTGCCAGCAGCTTGGACAGGGAGGGAACTGAAGCTTTCTTT. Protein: CASSLDREGTEAFF. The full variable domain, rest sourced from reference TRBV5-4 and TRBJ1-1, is ETGVTQSPTHLIKTRGQQVTLRCSSQSGHNTVSWYQQALGQGPQFIFQYYREEENGRGNFPPRFSGLQFPNYSSELNVNALELDDSALYLCASSLDREGTEAFFGQGTRLTVV.

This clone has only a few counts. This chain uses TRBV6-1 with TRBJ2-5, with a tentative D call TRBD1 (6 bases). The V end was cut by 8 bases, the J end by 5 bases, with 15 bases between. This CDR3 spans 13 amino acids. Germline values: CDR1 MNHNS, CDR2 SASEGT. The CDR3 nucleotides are TGTGCCAGCCATAGGAGGCAGGGGGAGACCCAGTACTTC. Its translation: CASHRRQGETQYF.

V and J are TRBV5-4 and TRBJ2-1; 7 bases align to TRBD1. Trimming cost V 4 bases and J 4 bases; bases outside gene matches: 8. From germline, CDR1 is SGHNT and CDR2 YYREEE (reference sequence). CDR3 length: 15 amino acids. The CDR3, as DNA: TGTGCCAGCAGCACCCGGGACAGCTTTTACAATGAGCAGTTCTTC. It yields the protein CASSTRDSFYNEQFF.

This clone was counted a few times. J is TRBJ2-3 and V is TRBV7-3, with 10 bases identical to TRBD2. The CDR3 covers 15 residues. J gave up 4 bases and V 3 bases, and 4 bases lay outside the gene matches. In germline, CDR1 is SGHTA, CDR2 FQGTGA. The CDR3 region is CASSLISGGSDTQYF. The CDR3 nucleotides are TGTGCCAGCAGCTTGATTAGCGGGGGGTCAGATACGCAGTATTTT. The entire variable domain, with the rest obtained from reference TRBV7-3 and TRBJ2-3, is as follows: GAGVSQTPSNKVTEKGKYVELRCDPISGHTALYWYRQSLGQGPEFLIYFQGTGAADDSGLPNDRFFAVRPEGSVSTLKIQRTERGDSAVYLCASSLISGGSDTQYFGPGTRLTVL.

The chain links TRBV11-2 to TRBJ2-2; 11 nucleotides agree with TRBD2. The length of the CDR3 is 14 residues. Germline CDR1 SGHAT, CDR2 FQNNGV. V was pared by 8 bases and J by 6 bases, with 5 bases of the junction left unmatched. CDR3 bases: TGTGCCAGCCGGCTAGCGGGGGGCTCCGGGGAGCTGTTTTTT. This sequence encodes CASRLAGGSGELFF.

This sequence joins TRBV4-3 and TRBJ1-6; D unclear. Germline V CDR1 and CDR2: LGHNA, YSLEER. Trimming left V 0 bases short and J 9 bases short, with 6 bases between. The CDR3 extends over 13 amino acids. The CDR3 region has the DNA TGCGCCAGCAGCCAAGAGTCGGGTTCACCCCTCCACTTT. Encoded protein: CASSQESGSPLHF.